These 29 T cell receptor beta chains came from one sample sequenced in a study of CD8+CD57+ T cells in acquired aplastic anemia. TCR beta VDJ and CDR3 were profiled, and genomic DNA was the template. Each CDR3 protein gets one entry after TCRdb re-called the reads with MiXCR. This sample has 250,000 to 350,000 distinct CDR3 sequences, with approximately 55% found just once. Sequences were obtained from sorted CD4+, CD8+, or CD8+CD57+ T cells (not recorded which) from PBMCs. Receptor source: a human donor with severe aplastic anemia or a healthy control (not recorded which).

V and J are TRBV19 and TRBJ2-7; no firm D call. V was trimmed by 2 bases and J by 4 bases, leaving 9 bases between them. Germline loops: CDR1 LNHDA, CDR2 SQIVND (reference sequence). This CDR3 comprises 13 residues. CDR3 protein: CASSILDGYEQYF. The CDR3 DNA is TGTGCCAGTAGTATACTGGATGGGTACGAGCAGTACTTC.

The V call is TRBV5-1, the J call TRBJ2-1; TRBD1 is a possible D gene (5 bases). V lost 0 bases and J 9 bases, leaving 13 bases between the germline ends. Per germline, CDR1 SGHRS and CDR2 YFSETQ. CDR3 size: 14 residues. The CDR3 DNA reads as TGCGCCAGCAGCTTGGATATCTACAGGTCTGAGCAGTTCTTC. It translates to CASSLDIYRSEQFF.

Many counts were recorded for this clonotype. The chain combines TRBV11-1 with TRBJ2-7, with 9 bases identical to TRBD2. The germline V gene encodes CDR1 SGHAT and CDR2 FQDESV (reference sequence). This CDR3 contains 16 residues. V was clipped by 5 bases and J by 4 bases; unmatched bases: 12. CDR3: CASSKSSGGLKYEQYF. CDR3 bases: TGTGCCAGCAGCAAGAGTAGCGGGGGCCTAAAATACGAGCAGTACTTC.

The V gene is TRBV12-3 or TRBV12-4, the J gene TRBJ2-2, with D unresolved. The CDR3 length is 13 residues. The V gene lost 6 bases and the J gene lost 3 bases, with 8 bases spanning the gap. The CDR3 region has the DNA TGTGCCAGCAGCAAGTCCGACACCGGGGAGCTGTTTTTT. Translating gives CASSKSDTGELFF.

J is TRBJ1-6 and V is TRBV20-1, with a tentative D call TRBD1 (6 bases). The germline V gene encodes CDR1 DFQATT and CDR2 SNEGSKA (reference sequence). The CDR3 has 15 residues. Trimming cost V 4 bases and J 6 bases, with 16 bases left between them. CDR3 coding DNA: TGCAGTGCTATAGTCGGGGGGCGAACTAATTCACCCCTCCACTTT. It translates to CSAIVGGRTNSPLHF.

J is TRBJ2-1 and V is TRBV10-3; D unresolved. CDR1 is ENHRY and CDR2 is SYGVKD in the germline V gene. Trimming cost V 6 bases and J 3 bases, with 12 bases left between them. The CDR3 loop spans 14 amino acids. The CDR3 reads CAISGGPDYNEQFF. The DNA of the CDR3 is TGTGCCATCAGCGGTGGGCCAGACTACAATGAGCAGTTCTTC.

This clonotype was seen repeatedly, ten times or more. The chain employs TRBV19 and TRBJ2-7, with D perhaps TRBD1 (6 bases). CDR1 is LNHDA, CDR2 SQIVND, per germline (reference sequence). The length of the CDR3 is 16 residues. The V end was cut by 7 bases, the J end by 1 base, with 20 bases between. As DNA, the CDR3 is TGTGCCAGTAAAAACTTAACAGGGCCAGGGTCCTACGAGCAGTACTTC. Its protein product is CASKNLTGPGSYEQYF.

The rearrangement links TRBV19 to TRBJ1-1; 7 bases map to TRBD1. Germline CDR1 LNHDA, CDR2 SQIVND (reference sequence). Trimming cost V 6 bases and J 7 bases; bases outside gene matches: 11. The CDR3 runs 14 residues. CDR3 amino acids: CASRGLGQNVEAFF. The CDR3 DNA sequence: TGTGCCAGTAGGGGCCTGGGACAGAACGTTGAAGCTTTCTTT.

In DNA, the CDR3 is TGTGCCAGCAGCGCACAGGTAACAGATACGCAGTATTTT. It codes for CASSAQVTDTQYF. The V and J genes are TRBV7-6 and TRBJ2-3; the D gene is possibly TRBD1 (5 bases). Trimming took off 5 bases at V and 3 bases at J, with 9 bases between the two ends. This CDR3 spans 13 amino acids. CDR1 and CDR2 from the germline V gene are SGHVS and FNYEAQ. The full variable domain, with the rest looked up from reference TRBV7-6 and TRBJ2-3, is GAGVSQSPRYKVTKRGQDVALRCDPISGHVSLYWYRQALGQGPEFLTYFNYEAQQDKSGLPNDRFSAERPEGSISTLTIQRTEQRDSAMYRCASSAQVTDTQYFGPGTRLTVL.

The chain couples TRBV19 to TRBJ1-2, with 7 bases matching TRBD1. Looked up from germline, CDR1 is LNHDA and CDR2 is SQIVND (reference sequence). Germline trimming cut 5 bases from V and 3 bases from J; bases unmatched to any gene: 12. The CDR3 runs 16 residues. The CDR3 reads CASSQIQGQFYYGYTF. CDR3 coding DNA: TGTGCCAGTAGTCAAATCCAGGGACAGTTTTACTATGGCTACACCTTC.

V is TRBV19 and J is TRBJ1-1, with D possibly being TRBD1 (5 bases). V was trimmed by 7 bases and J by 4 bases, leaving 10 bases between them. CDR1 is LNHDA, CDR2 SQIVND, per germline (reference sequence). The CDR3 is made up of 12 amino acids. The DNA for the CDR3 is TGTGCCAGTAAGGATGGGGCCACTGAAGCTTTCTTT. The encoded protein is CASKDGATEAFF.

The chain recombines TRBV15 with TRBJ2-7, with D hard to call. V was shortened by 0 bases and J by 0 bases, with 12 bases between the two germline ends. Germline V gene data show CDR1 as LNHNV and CDR2 as YYDKDF (reference sequence). This CDR3 has 16 residues. DNA for the CDR3: TGTGCCACCAGCAGAGATCCCCGGGCGAGCTCCTACGAGCAGTACTTC. Protein product: CATSRDPRASSYEQYF.

The V gene is TRBV10-3, the J gene TRBJ1-2; TRBD1 aligns across 11 bases. This CDR3 has 18 residues. After removal of 4 bases from V and 2 bases from J, the junction contained 12 bases not matched to a gene. Germline V gives CDR1 ENHRY, CDR2 SYGVKD. The CDR3 bases are TGTGCCATCAGTGTACTACAACCGGGGACAGGGGGAAACTATGGCTACACCTTC. This translates into CAISVLQPGTGGNYGYTF.

This clonotype was observed a few times. The J gene is TRBJ1-2, the V gene TRBV5-5; weak D call: TRBD1 (6 bases). The CDR3 runs 13 residues. Germline V lookup: CDR1 SGHKS, CDR2 YYEKEE (reference sequence). Trimming took off 5 bases at V and 2 bases at J, with 10 bases between the two ends. CDR3 DNA sequence: TGTGCCAGCAGTAAACAGGGAAACTATGGCTACACCTTC. It encodes CASSKQGNYGYTF.

This chain joins TRBV2 and TRBJ1-4; D gene ambiguous. CDR3 size: 14 residues. V was clipped by 1 base and J by 3 bases, with 6 bases between them. The germline V gene has CDR1 SNHLY and CDR2 FYNNEI. CDR3 loop: CASSEGHSNEKLFF. CDR3 DNA: TGTGCCAGCAGTGAAGGTCACTCTAATGAAAAACTGTTTTTT.

The CDR3 here is CSVGTGDEQYF. The DNA of the CDR3 is TGCAGCGTCGGGACAGGTGACGAGCAGTACTTC. The rearrangement uses TRBV29-1 and TRBJ2-7; 8 bases fit TRBD1. This CDR3 comprises 11 residues. The trim removed 6 bases at V and 5 bases at J, leaving 3 bases unmatched. CDR1 is SQVTM and CDR2 is ANQGSEA in the germline V gene.

A remark on this clonotype: Compared with germline, one end of the junction differs, possibly owing to a read error. The CDR3 nucleotides are TGTGCCGGCAGCTTAGCGGCGGGGGGCGGCAGTGGCAACACCTTC. This encodes CAGSLAAGGGSGNTF. This rearrangement joins TRBV7-9 to TRBJ1-2, with D possibly TRBD1 on 6 matching bases. Germline CDR1 is SEHNR and CDR2 is FQNEAQ (reference sequence). CDR3 length equals 15 residues.

As for this clonotype: Germline is not matched at one junction end, which may reflect a read error. This chain uses TRBV5-6 with TRBJ1-3, with TRBD1 matching over 10 bases. Germline assignment: CDR1 SGHDT and CDR2 YYEEEE. The CDR3 loop spans 11 amino acids. The CDR3 sequence is CASSLGGTGVF. The CDR3 DNA follows: TGTGCCAGCAGCTTGGGGGGGACAGGGGTTTTT.

This rearrangement joins TRBV6-6 to TRBJ1-1; TRBD1 is a possible D gene (6 bases). CDR1 and CDR2 from the germline V gene are MNHNY and SVGAGI (reference sequence). The CDR3 spans 14 residues. V gave up 0 bases and J gave up 7 bases, with 12 bases separating them. The CDR3 spells CASSYSGTRGEAFF. For the CDR3, the DNA is TGTGCCAGCAGTTACTCCGGGACACGGGGTGAAGCTTTCTTT.

V and J are TRBV25-1 and TRBJ2-7, with D unresolved. V gave up 1 base and J gave up 8 bases, with 15 bases separating them. In germline, CDR1 is MGHDK, CDR2 SYGVNS. This CDR3 is 14 amino acids long. The DNA of the CDR3 is TGTGCCAGCAGTGAATCTAGGACGGGTACGAAGCAGTACTTC. It is translated as CASSESRTGTKQYF.

The chain uses TRBV6-5 and TRBJ1-5; 8 bases are a match to TRBD1. V was clipped by 2 bases and J by 2 bases; unmatched bases: 8. This CDR3 region has 17 residues. Per germline, CDR1 MNHEY and CDR2 SVGAGI. The chain's CDR3 is CASSYGRGRGGNQPQHF. The CDR3 DNA follows: TGTGCCAGCAGTTACGGCAGGGGGCGCGGGGGCAATCAGCCCCAGCATTTT.

In this sample, this clonotype turned up many times. The chain employs TRBV2 and TRBJ1-1; tentative D call: TRBD1 (6 bases). This CDR3 has 13 residues. Germline V gene sequence: CDR1 SNHLY, CDR2 FYNNEI. Trimming took off 6 bases at V and 4 bases at J, with 12 bases between the two ends. The CDR3 bases are TGTGCCAGCAGATTACAGGGAGGCACTGAAGCTTTCTTT. It yields the protein CASRLQGGTEAFF. The full variable domain, with the rest looked up from reference TRBV2 and TRBJ1-1, is EPEVTQTPSHQVTQMGQEVILRCVPISNHLYFYWYRQILGQKVEFLVSFYNNEISEKSEIFDDQFSVERPDGSNFTLKIRSTKLEDSAMYFCASRLQGGTEAFFGQGTRLTVV.

Comment on this clonotype: At one boundary the junction diverges from the germline segment, which might be a read error. The rearrangement joins TRBV3-1 to TRBJ1-3; unclear D gene. From germline, CDR1 is LGHDT and CDR2 YNNKEL (reference sequence). CDR3 size: 15 residues. The CDR3 spells CASSQRLSSGNTTYF. CDR3 DNA sequence: TGTGCCAGCAGCCAAAGACTGAGCTCTGGAAACACCACATATTTT.

The V call is TRBV15, the J call TRBJ1-5; no firm D call. The CDR3 contains 18 residues. V was trimmed by 0 bases and J by 0 bases, leaving 15 bases between them. Germline CDR1 is LNHNV and CDR2 is YYDKDF (reference sequence). The CDR3 protein is CATSRDSGRLYSNQPQHF. As DNA, the CDR3 is TGTGCCACCAGCAGAGATAGTGGGCGCCTCTATAGCAATCAGCCCCAGCATTTT.

This clonotype has only a few counts. The V and J genes are TRBV25-1 and TRBJ2-6; 7 positions agree with TRBD1. V trimming: 5 bases; J trimming: 0 bases; junction bases outside the gene matches: 4. The CDR3 length is 16 residues. Germline V gene data show CDR1 as MGHDK and CDR2 as SYGVNS. CDR3: CASSWDSSSGANVLTF. DNA for the CDR3: TGTGCCAGCAGTTGGGACAGCTCCTCTGGGGCCAACGTCCTGACTTTC.

The V and J genes are TRBV10-3 and TRBJ1-4; TRBD1 might be the D (5 bases). CDR3 length: 14 residues. The V end was cut by 3 bases, the J end by 8 bases, with 13 bases between. Germline V gene sequence: CDR1 ENHRY, CDR2 SYGVKD. The CDR3 coding sequence is TGTGCCATCAGTGAAGGGACTACTGGGGAAAAACTGTTTTTT. Amino acids: CAISEGTTGEKLFF.

This chain connects TRBV5-6 to TRBJ1-5; D is possibly TRBD2 (7 bases). The DNA end is a closer match to TRBJ2-3, so the J assignment may be wrong. Germline assignment: CDR1 SGHDT and CDR2 YYEEEE. The CDR3 is made up of 15 amino acids. CDR3 sequence (DNA): TGTGCCAGCAGCGGGGGGGGCACGCACAATCAGCCCCAGTATTTT. It specifies CASSGGGTHNQPQYF.

The rearrangement links TRBV10-3 to TRBJ2-1; D is tentatively TRBD1 or TRBD2 (5 bases each). This CDR3 contains 14 residues. V shed 4 bases and J shed 4 bases, with 11 bases lying between them. Looked up from germline, CDR1 is ENHRY and CDR2 is SYGVKD. In DNA, the CDR3 is TGTGCCATCAGTGGGGGGAAGGGGTACAATGAGCAGTTCTTC. It translates to CAISGGKGYNEQFF.

The chain combines TRBV5-1 with TRBJ2-1, with TRBD1 matching 7 bases. Germline loops: CDR1 SGHRS, CDR2 YFSETQ. The ends lost 4 bases at V and 9 bases at J; junction bases unmatched: 10. The CDR3 is 14 residues long. The CDR3 DNA is TGCGCCAGCAGCCTAGGACAGGATGGGGGTGAGCAGTTCTTC. It codes for CASSLGQDGGEQFF.